This T cell receptor beta chain was sequenced in a study of blood T cell repertoires in COVID-19 (dated by TCRdb to about 2020). As for the study more broadly: Samples covering the acute and convalescent phases of COVID-19 were provided by collaborators in the United States, Italy and Spain. The prospective study material was composed of cDNA or gDNA derived from T cells, B-cell-depleted T cells, or PBMCs. Where HLA class I and class II types were available, the types were taken from metadata supplied by the sample provider, not from assay-based typing. The repertoires were released in a freely available public database intended as a resource for research on the immune response to SARS-CoV-2. Samples came from the ongoing ImmuneRACE study (first 160 participants) plus 1,254 subjects from 6 global collaborators. Nearly every sample came with metadata listing a de-identified subject ID, COVID-19 status, age in years and sex. The dataset comprised deeply sampled blood TCRbeta repertoires from subjects exposed to, actively infected with, or recovered from COVID-19.

The paper's findings and limits, for the study overall: The quantity of clinical and demographic metadata differed by source and by participant and was supplied without curation.

About this clone itself: This receptor's antigen is unknown. There are no base qualities to consult, and no much larger clone falls within one base.

TCRbeta CDR3 regions were amplified from genomic DNA using the immunoSEQ Assay, a bias-controlled multiplex PCR. In the original analysis: The number of nucleated cells in each sample was estimated by amplification of reference gene primers within the assay. To quantify the absolute abundance of each unique TCRbeta CDR3 rearrangement, sequence reads were collapsed and filtered. For each sample, productive Simpson clonality was calculated by taking the square root of Simpson's diversity index across productive rearrangements. Held by TCRdb, this immuneACCESS table contains in-frame sequences only and omits some clones. Under half of the omission traces to an unresolved V gene where checked; the cause of the rest is unknown. The V and J calls and clone size come from that table; D and trimming were worked out from the DNA. The sample contains about 410,000 clones, about nine tenths of them found a single time. The top ten hold 1.4% of the sample.

The collaborating institutions used their own protocols to collect whole blood in K2EDTA tubes. For TCRbeta analysis, collaborators shipped samples in one of three forms: frozen whole blood, isolated PBMCs, or DNA extracted from either of those sample types. Its CDR3 holds 15 amino acids, cysteine through phenylalanine. Of the read, only the CDR3 DNA is kept; its 45 bases are in frame from base 1. From a lookup of the germline V gene, CDR1 and CDR2 are SGHTA and FQGNSA. Unmatched junction bases come to 10, with V trimmed by 6 bases and J by 6 bases. This clonotype originated in a woman aged 25 to 39 with active or convalescent COVID-19. Input material: peripheral blood. The rearrangement joined TRBV7-2 to TRBJ2-7; 11 bases in between match TRBD2. The DNA sequence is TGTGCCAGCAGATTTCCGGGACTAGCGGCTGGCGAGCAGTACTTC. This yields the protein CASRFPGLAAGEQYF.